This entry describes one T cell receptor beta chain. What it recognizes is unknown. These data belong to a study of lymphopenia after photon versus proton radiotherapy. Sequenced by immunoSEQ multiplex PCR; TCRdb stores in-frame clones only, minus some. The sample holds around 64,000 clones, roughly 92% seen once. Whole-study findings and limits: Oligoclonal CD8+ Temra expansion after nadir drove photon patients' diversity drop. Relative stability marked proton patients; photon patients lost diversity and naive cells. In patients who died, overall survival fell as post-nadir TCR diversity dropped more. Only patients who died were analyzed for survival; proton advantage is unproven.

This sample comprised peripheral blood, obtained from a patient treated with photon-based radiotherapy. This clonotype originated in a middle-aged woman with cholangiocarcinoma.

CDR3 sequence: CSVEPLPADTQYF. The CDR3 DNA sequence: TGCAGCGTTGAGCCTCTCCCCGCAGATACGCAGTATTTT. The chain recombines TRBV29-1 with TRBJ2-3; D remains ambiguous. Trimming stripped 3 bases from V and 4 bases from J, with 11 bases between. The V gene's germline CDR1 is SQVTM and CDR2 ANQGSEA. The CDR3 runs to 13 residues.